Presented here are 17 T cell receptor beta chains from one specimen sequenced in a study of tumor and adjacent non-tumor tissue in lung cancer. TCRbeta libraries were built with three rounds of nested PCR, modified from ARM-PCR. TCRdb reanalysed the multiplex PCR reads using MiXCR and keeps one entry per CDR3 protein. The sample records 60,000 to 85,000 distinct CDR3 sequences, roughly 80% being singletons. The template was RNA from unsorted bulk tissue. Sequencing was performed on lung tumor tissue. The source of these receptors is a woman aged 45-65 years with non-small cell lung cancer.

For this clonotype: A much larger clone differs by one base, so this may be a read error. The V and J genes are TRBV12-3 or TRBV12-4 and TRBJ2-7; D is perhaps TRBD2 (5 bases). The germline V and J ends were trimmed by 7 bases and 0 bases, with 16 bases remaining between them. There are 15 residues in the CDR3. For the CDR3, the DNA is TGTGCCAGCACCACGTCGGCTAGCTGCTCCTACGAGCAGTACTTC. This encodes CASTTSASCSYEQYF.

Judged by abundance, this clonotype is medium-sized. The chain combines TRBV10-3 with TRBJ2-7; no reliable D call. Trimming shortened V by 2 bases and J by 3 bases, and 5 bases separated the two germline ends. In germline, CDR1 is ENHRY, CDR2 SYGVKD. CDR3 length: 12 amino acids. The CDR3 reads CAISEPSYEQYF. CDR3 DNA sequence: TGTGCCATCAGTGAGCCCAGCTACGAGCAGTACTTC.

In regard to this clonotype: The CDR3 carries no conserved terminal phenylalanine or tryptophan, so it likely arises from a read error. The CDR3 loop reads CSAIRGGQGPVSVQYS. The CDR3 DNA sequence: TGCAGTGCTATAAGAGGCGGGCAGGGGCCGGTTTCAGTGCAGTATTCT. The chain has TRBV20-1 and TRBJ2-3; TRBD1 is a possible D gene (6 bases). The CDR3 has 16 residues. Per germline, CDR1 DFQATT and CDR2 SNEGSKA (reference sequence). Between the trimmed V and J ends, which lost 4 bases and 11 bases, there was a span of 28 bases.

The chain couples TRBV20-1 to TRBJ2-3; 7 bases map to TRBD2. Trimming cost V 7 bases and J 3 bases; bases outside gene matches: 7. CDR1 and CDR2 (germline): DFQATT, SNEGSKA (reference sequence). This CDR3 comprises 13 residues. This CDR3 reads CSVLLAQTDTQYF. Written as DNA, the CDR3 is TGCAGTGTCTTACTAGCGCAGACAGATACGCAGTATTTT.

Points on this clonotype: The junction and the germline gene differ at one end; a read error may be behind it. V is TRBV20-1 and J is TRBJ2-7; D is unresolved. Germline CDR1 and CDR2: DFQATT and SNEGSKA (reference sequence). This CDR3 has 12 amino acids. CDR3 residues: CSASDMTSEHYF. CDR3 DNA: TGCAGTGCTTCCGACATGACCTCCGAGCACTACTTC.

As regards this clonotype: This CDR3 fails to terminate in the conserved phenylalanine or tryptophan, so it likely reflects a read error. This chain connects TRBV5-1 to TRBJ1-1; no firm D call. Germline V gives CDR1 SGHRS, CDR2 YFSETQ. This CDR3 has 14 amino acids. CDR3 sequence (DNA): TGCGCCAGCAGCCATAACCAGATGAATACTGAAGCTTTCATT. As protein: CASSHNQMNTEAFI.

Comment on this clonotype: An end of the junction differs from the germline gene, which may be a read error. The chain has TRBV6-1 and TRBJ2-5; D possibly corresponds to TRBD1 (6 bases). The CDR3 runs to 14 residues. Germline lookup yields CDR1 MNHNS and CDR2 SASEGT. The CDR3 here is CDSSKGPGDGTQYF. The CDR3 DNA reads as TGTGACAGCAGTAAAGGGCCAGGGGATGGGACCCAGTACTTC.

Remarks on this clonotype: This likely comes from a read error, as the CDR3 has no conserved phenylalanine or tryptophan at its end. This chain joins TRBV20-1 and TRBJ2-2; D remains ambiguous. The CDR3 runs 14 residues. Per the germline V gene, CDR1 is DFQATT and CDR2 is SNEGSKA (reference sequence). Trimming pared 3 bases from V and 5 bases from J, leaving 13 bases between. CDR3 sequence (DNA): TGCAGTGCTAGCCCCAGTAGCCAGACCGGGGAGCTGTTTTAT. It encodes CSASPSSQTGELFY.

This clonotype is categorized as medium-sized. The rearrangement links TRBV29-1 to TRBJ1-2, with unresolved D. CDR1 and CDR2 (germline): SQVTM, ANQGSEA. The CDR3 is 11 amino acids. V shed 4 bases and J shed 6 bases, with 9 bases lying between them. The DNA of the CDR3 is TGCAGCGTTGTTCTGGGCCATGGCTACACCTTC. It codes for CSVVLGHGYTF. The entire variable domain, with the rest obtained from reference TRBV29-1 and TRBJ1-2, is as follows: SAVISQKPSRDICQRGTSLTIQCQVDSQVTMMFWYRQQPGQSLTLIATANQGSEATYESGFVIDKFPISRPNLTFSTLTVSNMSPEDSSIYLCSVVLGHGYTFGSGTRLTVV.

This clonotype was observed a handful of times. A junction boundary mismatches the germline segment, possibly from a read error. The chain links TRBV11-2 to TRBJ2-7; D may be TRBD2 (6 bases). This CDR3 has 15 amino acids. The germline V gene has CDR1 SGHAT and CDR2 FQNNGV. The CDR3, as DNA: TGTGCCAGCAGTCCTTGGGTTAGCGGTTCCTACGTGCAGTACTTC. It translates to CASSPWVSGSYVQYF.

The CDR3 loop is CASAERGGPGGRRGEQFF. The CDR3 DNA sequence: TGTGCCAGCGCTGAACGTGGGGGGCCCGGCGGGAGAAGGGGTGAGCAGTTCTTC. The chain has TRBV28 and TRBJ2-1; a weak D match, TRBD2 (7 bases). CDR3 length: 18 residues. CDR1 MDHEN and CDR2 SYDVKM come from the germline V gene. V lost 8 bases, J lost 9 bases, and 32 bases lay in between.

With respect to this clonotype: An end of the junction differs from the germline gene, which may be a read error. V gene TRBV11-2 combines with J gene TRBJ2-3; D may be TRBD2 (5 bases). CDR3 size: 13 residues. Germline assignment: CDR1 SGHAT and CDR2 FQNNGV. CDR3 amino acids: CASGLGEGDTQYF. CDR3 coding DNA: TGTGCCAGCGGCTTAGGTGAGGGAGATACGCAGTATTTT.

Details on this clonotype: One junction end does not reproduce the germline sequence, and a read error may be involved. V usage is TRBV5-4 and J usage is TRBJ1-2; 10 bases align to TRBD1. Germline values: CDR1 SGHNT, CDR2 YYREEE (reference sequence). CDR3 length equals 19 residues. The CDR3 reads CAISFLLGTGARVGPGYTF. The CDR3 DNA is TGTGCCATCAGCTTCTTATTGGGGACAGGGGCCAGGGTAGGTCCCGGCTACACCTTC.

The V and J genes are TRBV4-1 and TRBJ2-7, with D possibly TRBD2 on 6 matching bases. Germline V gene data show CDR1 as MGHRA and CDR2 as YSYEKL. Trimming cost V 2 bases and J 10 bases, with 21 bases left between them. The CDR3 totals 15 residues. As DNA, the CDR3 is TGCGCCAGCAGCCAATTTACTAGCAGCATGGGCAACCAGTACTTC. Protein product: CASSQFTSSMGNQYF.

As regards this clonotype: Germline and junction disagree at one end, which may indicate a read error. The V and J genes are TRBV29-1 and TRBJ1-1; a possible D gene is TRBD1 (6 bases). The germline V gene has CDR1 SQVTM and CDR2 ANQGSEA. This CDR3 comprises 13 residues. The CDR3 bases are TGCAGCGTTGGTGGCGGACAGAACACTGAGGCTTTCTTT. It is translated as CSVGGGQNTEAFF. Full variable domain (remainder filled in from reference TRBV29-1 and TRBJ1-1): SAVISQKPSRDICQRGTSLTIQCQVDSQVTMMFWYRQQPGQSLTLIATANQGSEATYESGFVIDKFPISRPNLTFSTLTVSNMSPEDSSIYLCSVGGGQNTEAFFGQGTRLTVV.

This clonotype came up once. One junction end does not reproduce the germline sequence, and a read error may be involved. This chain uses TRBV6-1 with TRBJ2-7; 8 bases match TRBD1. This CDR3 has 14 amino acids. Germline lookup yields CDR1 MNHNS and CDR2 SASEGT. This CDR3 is CASTPTGEVYKQYF. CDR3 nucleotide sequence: TGTGCTAGCACTCCGACAGGGGAGGTCTACAAGCAGTACTTC.

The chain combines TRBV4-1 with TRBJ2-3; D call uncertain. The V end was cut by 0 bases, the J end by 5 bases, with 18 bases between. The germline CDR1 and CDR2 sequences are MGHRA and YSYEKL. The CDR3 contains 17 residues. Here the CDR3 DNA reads TGCGCCAGCAGCCAAGAAACGGATCGTGGAGCCGTAGATACGCAGTATTTT. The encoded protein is CASSQETDRGAVDTQYF.